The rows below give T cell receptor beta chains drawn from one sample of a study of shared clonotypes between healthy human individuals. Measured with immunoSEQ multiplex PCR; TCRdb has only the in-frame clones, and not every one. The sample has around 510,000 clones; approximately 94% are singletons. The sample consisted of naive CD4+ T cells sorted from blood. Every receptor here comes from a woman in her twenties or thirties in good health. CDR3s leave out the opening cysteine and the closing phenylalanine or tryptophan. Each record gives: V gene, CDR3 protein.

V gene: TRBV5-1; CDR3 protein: ASRIGLAGNNEQF
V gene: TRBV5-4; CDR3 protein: ASRATSGPTDTQY
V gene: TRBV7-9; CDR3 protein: ASSLVWAGGSYEQY
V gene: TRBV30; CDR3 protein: AWCLGLAGVSEQF
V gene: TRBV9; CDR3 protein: ASSNSRDRGHYEQY
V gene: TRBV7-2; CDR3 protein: ASTLRGLNTEAF
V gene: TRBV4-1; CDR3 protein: ASSQAGGTNEKLF
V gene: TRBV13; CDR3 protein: ASSLGGSNQPQH
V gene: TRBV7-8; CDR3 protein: ASSLPGTAGDTQY
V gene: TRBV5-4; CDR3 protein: ASSLSSGRREQY
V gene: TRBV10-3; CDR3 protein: AISETGTGAYNEQF
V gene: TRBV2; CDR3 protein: ASSEVSSTDTQY